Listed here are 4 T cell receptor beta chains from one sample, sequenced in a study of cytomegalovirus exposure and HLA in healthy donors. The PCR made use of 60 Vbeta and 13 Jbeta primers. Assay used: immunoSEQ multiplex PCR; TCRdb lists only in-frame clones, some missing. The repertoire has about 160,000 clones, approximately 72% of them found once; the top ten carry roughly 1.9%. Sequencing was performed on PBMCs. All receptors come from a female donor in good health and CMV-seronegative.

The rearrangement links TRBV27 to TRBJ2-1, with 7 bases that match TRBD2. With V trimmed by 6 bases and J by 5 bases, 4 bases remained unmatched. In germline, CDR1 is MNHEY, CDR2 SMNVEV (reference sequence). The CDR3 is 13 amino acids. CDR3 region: CASRRGGNNEQFF. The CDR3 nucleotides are TGTGCCAGCAGGCGGGGAGGGAACAATGAGCAGTTCTTC.

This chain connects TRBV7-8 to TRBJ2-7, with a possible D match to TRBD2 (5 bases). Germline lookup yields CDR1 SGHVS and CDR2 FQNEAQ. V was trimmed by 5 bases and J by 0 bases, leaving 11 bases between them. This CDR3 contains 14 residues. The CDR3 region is CASSSEGYSYEQYF. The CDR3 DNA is TGTGCCAGCAGCAGTGAGGGATACTCCTACGAGCAGTACTTC.

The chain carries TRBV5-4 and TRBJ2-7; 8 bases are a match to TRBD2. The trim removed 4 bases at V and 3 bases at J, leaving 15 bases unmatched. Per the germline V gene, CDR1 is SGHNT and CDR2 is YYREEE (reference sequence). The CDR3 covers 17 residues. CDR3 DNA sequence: TGTGCCAGCAGCGAGAGCTTTAGCGGGACGGGGGACTACGAGCAGTACTTC. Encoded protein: CASSESFSGTGDYEQYF.

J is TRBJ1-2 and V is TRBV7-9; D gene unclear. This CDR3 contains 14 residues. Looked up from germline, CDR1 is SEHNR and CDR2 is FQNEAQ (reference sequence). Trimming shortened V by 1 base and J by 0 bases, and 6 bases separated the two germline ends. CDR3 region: CASSLGIANYGYTF. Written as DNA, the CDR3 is TGTGCCAGCAGCTTAGGTATAGCTAACTATGGCTACACCTTC.